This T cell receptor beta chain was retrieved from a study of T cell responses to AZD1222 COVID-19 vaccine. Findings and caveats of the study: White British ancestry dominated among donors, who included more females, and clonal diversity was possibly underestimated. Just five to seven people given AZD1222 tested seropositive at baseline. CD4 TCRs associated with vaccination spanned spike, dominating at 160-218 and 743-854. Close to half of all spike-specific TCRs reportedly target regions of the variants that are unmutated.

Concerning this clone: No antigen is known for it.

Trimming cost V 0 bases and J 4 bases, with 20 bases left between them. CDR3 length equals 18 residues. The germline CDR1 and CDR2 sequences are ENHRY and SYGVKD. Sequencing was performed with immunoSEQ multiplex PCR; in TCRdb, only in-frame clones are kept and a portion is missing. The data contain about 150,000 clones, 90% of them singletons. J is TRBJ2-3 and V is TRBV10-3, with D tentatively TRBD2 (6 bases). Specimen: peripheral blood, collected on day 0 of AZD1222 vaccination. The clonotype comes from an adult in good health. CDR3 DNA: TGTGCCATCAGTGAGTCAGGTGCGGGAACGGCGTTTGCAGATACGCAGTATTTT. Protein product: CAISESGAGTAFADTQYF.